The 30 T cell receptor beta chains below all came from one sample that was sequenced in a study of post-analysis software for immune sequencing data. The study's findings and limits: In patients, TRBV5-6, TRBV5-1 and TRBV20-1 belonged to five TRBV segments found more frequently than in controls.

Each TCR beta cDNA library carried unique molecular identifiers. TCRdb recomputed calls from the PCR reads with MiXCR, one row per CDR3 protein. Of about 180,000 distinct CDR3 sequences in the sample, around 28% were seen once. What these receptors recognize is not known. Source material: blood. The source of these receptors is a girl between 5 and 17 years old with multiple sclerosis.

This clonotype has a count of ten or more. Here the CDR3 reads CSVVAGGGGYEQYF. The CDR3 DNA reads TGCAGCGTGGTAGCGGGCGGGGGGGGCTACGAGCAGTACTTC. The V gene is TRBV29-1, the J gene TRBJ2-7; 9 bases fit TRBD2. This CDR3 is built from 14 residues. Germline CDR1 and CDR2: SQVTM and ANQGSEA. The V gene end was trimmed by 6 bases and the J gene end by 3 bases; junction bases not matched to a gene: 9.

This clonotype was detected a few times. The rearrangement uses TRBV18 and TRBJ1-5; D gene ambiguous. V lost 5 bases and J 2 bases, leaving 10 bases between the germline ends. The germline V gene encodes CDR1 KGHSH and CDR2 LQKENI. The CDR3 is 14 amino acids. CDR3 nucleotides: TGTGCCAGCTCAACCCGGGGTCGCAATCAGCCCCAGCATTTT. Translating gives CASSTRGRNQPQHF.

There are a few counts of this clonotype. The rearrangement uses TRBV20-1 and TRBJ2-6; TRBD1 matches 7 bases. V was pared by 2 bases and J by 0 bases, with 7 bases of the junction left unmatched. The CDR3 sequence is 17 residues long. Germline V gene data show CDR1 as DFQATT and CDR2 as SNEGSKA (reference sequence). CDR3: CSARIRDSPSGANVLTF. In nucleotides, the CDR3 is TGCAGTGCTAGAATACGGGACAGCCCCTCTGGGGCCAACGTCCTGACTTTC.

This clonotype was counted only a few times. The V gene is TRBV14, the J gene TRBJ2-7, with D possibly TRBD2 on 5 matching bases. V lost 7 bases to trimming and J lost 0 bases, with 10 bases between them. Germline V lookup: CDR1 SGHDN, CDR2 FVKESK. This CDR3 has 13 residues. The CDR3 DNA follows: TGTGCCAGCACTCGAGGGAACTCCTACGAGCAGTACTTC. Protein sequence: CASTRGNSYEQYF.

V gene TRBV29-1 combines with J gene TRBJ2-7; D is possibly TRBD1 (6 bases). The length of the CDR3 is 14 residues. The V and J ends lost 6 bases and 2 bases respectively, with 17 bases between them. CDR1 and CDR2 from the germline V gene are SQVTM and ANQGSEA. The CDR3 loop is CSVLGGFSAYEQYF. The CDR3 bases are TGCAGCGTGCTTGGGGGCTTTAGTGCCTACGAGCAGTACTTC.

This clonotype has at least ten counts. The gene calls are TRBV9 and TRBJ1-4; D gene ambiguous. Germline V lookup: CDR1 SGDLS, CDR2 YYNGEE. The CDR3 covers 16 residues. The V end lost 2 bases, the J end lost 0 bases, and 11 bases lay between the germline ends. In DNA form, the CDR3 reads TGTGCCAGCAGCGTTGAAGCCTTTGCAACTAATGAAAAACTGTTTTTT. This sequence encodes CASSVEAFATNEKLFF. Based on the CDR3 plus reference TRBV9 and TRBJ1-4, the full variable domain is DSGVTQTPKHLITATGQRVTLRCSPRSGDLSVYWYQQSLDQGLQFLIQYYNGEERAKGNILERFSAQQFPDLHSELNLSSLELGDSALYFCASSVEAFATNEKLFFGSGTQLSVL.

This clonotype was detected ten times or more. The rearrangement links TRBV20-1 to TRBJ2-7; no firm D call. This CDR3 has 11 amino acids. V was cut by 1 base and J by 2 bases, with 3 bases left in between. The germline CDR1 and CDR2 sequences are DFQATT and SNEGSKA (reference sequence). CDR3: CSARGPYEQYF. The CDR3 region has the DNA TGCAGTGCTAGAGGGCCCTACGAGCAGTACTTC.

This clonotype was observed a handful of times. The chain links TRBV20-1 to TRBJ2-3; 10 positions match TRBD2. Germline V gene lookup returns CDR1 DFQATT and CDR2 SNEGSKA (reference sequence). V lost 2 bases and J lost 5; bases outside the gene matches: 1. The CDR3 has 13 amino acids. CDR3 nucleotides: TGCAGTGCTAGACTAGCGGGAGTAGATACGCAGTATTTT. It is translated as CSARLAGVDTQYF.

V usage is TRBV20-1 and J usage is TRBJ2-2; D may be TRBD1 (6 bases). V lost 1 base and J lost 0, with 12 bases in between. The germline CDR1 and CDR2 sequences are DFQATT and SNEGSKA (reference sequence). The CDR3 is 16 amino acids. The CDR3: CSARGQDHANTGELFF. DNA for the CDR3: TGCAGTGCTAGAGGACAGGATCACGCGAACACCGGGGAGCTGTTTTTT.

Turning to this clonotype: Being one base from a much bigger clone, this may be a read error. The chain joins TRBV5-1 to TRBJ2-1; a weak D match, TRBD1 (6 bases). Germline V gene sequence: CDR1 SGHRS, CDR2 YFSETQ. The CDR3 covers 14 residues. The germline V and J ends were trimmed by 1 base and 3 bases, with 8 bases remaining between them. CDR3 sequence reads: CASSLPGVYNEQFF. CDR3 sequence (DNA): TGCGCCAGCAGCTTGCCAGGGGTCTACAATGAGCAGTTCTTC.

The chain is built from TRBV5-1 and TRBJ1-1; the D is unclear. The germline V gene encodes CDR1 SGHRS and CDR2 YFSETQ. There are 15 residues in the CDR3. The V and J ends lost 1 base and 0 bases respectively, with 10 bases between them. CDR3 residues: CASSLRRALNTEAFF. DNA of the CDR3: TGCGCCAGCAGCTTGCGGCGGGCGTTGAACACTGAAGCTTTCTTT.

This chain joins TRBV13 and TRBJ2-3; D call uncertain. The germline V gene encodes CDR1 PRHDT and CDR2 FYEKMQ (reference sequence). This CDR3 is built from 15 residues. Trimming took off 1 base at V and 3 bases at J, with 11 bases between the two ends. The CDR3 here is CASSLEATRTDTQYF. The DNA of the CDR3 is TGTGCCAGCAGCTTAGAGGCCACTCGTACAGATACGCAGTATTTT.

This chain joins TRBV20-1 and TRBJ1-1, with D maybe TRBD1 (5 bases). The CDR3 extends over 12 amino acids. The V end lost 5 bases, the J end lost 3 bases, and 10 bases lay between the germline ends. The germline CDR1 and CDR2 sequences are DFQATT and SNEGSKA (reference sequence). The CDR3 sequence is CSAFTGYTEAFF. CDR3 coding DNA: TGCAGTGCTTTTACAGGATACACTGAAGCTTTCTTT.

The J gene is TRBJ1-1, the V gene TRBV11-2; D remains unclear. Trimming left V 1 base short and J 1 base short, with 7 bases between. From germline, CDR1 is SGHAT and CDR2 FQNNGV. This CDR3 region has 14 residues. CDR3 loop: CASSLGYRNTEAFF. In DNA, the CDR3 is TGTGCCAGCAGCTTAGGATATAGGAACACTGAAGCTTTCTTT. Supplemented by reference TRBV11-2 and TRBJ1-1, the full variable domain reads EAGVAQSPRYKIIEKRQSVAFWCNPISGHATLYWYQQILGQGPKLLIQFQNNGVVDDSQLPKDRFSAERLKGVDSTLKIQPAKLEDSAVYLCASSLGYRNTEAFFGQGTRLTVV.

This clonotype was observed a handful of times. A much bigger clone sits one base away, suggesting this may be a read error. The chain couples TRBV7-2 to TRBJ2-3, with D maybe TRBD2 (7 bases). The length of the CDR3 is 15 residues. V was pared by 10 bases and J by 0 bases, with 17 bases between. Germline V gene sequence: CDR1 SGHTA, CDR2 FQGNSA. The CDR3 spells CANLGGGLSTDTQYF. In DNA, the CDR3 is TGTGCCAACCTCGGCGGGGGCCTAAGCACAGATACGCAGTATTTT.

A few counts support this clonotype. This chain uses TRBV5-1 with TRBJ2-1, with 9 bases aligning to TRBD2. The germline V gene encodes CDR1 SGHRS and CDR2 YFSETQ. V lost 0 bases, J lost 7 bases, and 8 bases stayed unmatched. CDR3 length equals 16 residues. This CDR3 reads CASSLAGTSGQNEQFF. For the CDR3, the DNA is TGCGCCAGCAGCTTGGCCGGCACTAGCGGGCAGAATGAGCAGTTCTTC.

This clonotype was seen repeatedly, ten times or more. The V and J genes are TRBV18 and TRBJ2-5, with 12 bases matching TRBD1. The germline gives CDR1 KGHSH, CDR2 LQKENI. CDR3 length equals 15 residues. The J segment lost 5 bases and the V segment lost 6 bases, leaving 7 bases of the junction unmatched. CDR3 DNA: TGTGCCAGCTCCCCCGGGACAGGGGGCAGGGAGACCCAGTACTTC. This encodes CASSPGTGGRETQYF. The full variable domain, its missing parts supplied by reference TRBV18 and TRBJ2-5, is NAGVMQNPRHLVRRRGQEARLRCSPMKGHSHVYWYRQLPEEGLKFMVYLQKENIIDESGMPKERFSAEFPKEGPSILRIQQVVRGDSAAYFCASSPGTGGRETQYFGPGTRLLVL.

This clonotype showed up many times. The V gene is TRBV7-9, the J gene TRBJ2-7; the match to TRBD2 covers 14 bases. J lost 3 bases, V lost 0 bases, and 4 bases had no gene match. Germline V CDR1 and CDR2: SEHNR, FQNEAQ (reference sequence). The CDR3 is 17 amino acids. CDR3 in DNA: TGTGCCAGCAGCTTAGCTCCCGGGACTAGCGGGAGCTACGAGCAGTACTTC. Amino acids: CASSLAPGTSGSYEQYF.

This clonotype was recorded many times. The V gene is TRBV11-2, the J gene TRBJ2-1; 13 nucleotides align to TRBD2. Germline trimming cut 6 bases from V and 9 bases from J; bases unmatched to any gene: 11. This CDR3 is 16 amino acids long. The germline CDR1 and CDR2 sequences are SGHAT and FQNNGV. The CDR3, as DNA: TGTGCCAGCAGTCTGTTCGGACTAGCGGGAGAGGGTGAGCAGTTCTTC. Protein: CASSLFGLAGEGEQFF.

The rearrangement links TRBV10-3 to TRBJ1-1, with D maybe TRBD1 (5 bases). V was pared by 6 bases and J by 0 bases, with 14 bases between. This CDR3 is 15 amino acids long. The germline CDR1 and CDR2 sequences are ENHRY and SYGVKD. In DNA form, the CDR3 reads TGTGCCATCAGCAGGGAGAAGGGAATGAACACTGAAGCTTTCTTT. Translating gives CAISREKGMNTEAFF.

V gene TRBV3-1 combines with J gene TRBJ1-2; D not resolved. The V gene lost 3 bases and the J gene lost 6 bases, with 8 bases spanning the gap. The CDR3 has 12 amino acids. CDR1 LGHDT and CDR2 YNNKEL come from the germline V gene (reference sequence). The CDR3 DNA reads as TGTGCCAGCAGCCATACGATGGATGGCTACACCTTC. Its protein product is CASSHTMDGYTF.

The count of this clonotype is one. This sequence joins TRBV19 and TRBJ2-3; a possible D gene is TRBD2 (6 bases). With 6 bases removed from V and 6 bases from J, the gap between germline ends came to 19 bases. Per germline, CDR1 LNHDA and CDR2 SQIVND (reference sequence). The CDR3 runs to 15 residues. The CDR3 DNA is TGTGCCAGTAGCGTCTGGAGGGGAATAGCGGATACGCAGTATTTT. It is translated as CASSVWRGIADTQYF.

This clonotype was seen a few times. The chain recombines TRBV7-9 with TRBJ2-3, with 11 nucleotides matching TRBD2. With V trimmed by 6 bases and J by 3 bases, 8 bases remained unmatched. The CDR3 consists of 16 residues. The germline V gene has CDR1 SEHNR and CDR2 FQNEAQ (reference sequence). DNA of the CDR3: TGTGCCAGCAGTCTTACTAGCGGGAGAAGGACAGATACGCAGTATTTT. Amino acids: CASSLTSGRRTDTQYF.

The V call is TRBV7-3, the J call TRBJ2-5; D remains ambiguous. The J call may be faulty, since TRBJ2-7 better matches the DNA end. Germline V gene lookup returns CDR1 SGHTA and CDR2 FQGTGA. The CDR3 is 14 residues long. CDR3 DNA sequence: TGTGCCAGCAGCTTAACGGTGAGCTCCTACGAGCAGTACTTC. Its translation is CASSLTVSSYEQYF.

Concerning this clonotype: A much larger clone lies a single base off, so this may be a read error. The CDR3 loop is CASKQDGHYEQYF. CDR3 nucleotide sequence: TGTGCCAGCAAACAGGACGGCCACTACGAGCAGTACTTC. The rearrangement joins TRBV27 to TRBJ2-4; D perhaps matches TRBD1 (5 bases). The J call is doubtful: the DNA matches TRBJ2-7 better. The germline V gene has CDR1 MNHEY and CDR2 SMNVEV (reference sequence). The CDR3 is made up of 13 amino acids.

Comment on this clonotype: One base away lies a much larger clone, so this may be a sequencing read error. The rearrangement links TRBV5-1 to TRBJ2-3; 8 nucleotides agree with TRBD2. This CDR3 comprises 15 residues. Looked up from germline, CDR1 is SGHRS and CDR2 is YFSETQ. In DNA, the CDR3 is TGCGCCGGCAGCTTGGCGACTAGCGTTTCAGATACGCAGTATTTT. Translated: CAGSLATSVSDTQYF.

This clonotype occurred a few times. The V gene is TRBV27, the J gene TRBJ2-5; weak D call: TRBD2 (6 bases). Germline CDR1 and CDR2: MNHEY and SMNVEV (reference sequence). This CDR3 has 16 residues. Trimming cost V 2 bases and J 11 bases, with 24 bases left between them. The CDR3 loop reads CASSLAGLTPNNEQYF. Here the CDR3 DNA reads TGTGCCAGCAGTTTAGCGGGGCTTACCCCCAACAATGAGCAGTACTTC.

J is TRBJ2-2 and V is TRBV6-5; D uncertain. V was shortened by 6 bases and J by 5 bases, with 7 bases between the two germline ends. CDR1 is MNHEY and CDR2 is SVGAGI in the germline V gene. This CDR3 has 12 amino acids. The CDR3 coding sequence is TGTGCCAGCAGCGGAAATACCGGGGAGCTGTTTTTT. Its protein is CASSGNTGELFF.

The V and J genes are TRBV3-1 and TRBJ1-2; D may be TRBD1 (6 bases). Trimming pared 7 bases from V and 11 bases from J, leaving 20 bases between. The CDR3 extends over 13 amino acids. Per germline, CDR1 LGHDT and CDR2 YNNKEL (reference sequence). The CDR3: CASNTGGPVRYTF. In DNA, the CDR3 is TGTGCCAGCAACACCGGGGGCCCCGTTCGTTACACCTTC.

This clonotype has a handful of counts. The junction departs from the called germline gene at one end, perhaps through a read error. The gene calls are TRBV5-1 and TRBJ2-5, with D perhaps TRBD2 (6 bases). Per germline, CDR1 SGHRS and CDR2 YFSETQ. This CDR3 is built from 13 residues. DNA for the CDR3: TGCGCCAGCAGCCCGACTAGATCGGAGACCCTGTACTTC. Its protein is CASSPTRSETLYF.